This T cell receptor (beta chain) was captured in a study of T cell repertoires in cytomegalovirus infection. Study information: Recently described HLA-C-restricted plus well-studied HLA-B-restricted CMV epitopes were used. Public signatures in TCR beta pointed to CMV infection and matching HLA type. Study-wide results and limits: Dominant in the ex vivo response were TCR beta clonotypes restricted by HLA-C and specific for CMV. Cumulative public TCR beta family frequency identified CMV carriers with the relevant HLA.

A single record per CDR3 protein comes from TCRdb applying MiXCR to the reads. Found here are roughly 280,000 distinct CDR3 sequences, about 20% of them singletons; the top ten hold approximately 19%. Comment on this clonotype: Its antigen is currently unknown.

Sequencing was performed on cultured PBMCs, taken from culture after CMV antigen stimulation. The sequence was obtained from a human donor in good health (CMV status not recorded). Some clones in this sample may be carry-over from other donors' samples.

The CDR3 spells CASSQVSSPLHF. CDR3 sequence (DNA): TGCGCCAGCAGCCAAGTTTCCTCACCCCTCCACTTT. The V call is TRBV4-1, the J call TRBJ1-6; no clear D gene. The CDR3 consists of 12 residues. CDR1 and CDR2 from the germline V gene are MGHRA and YSYEKL. V dropped 1 base and J dropped 10 bases, with 5 bases sitting between them.